A single sample gave rise to the 20 T cell receptor beta chains below, sequenced in a study of T cell responses to AZD1222 COVID-19 vaccine. The repertoire was sequenced with immunoSEQ multiplex PCR; TCRdb's copy has only in-frame clones and lacks some. The data show under 30,000 clones, around 86% seen once. The source was peripheral blood, collected 28 days after the second AZD1222 dose. These receptors were obtained from an adult who received the AZD1222 COVID-19 vaccine.

This chain joins TRBV20-1 and TRBJ2-3; 8 nucleotides align to TRBD2. The CDR3 consists of 15 residues. The trim removed 3 bases at V and 0 bases at J, leaving 5 bases unmatched. Germline CDR1 DFQATT, CDR2 SNEGSKA (reference sequence). In DNA form, the CDR3 reads TGCAGTGCTAGTGATAGCGGGGCAAGCACAGATACGCAGTATTTT. Translation: CSASDSGASTDTQYF.

The V gene is TRBV5-4, the J gene TRBJ2-1; D ambiguous. From germline, CDR1 is SGHNT and CDR2 YYREEE (reference sequence). The V end lost 1 base, the J end lost 6 bases, and 5 bases lay between the germline ends. The CDR3 has 12 residues. The CDR3 nucleotides are TGTGCCAGCAGCTTGAATGTCAATGAGCAGTTCTTC. Translation: CASSLNVNEQFF.

The chain couples TRBV18 to TRBJ1-2, with 10 nucleotides matching TRBD1. The germline V gene has CDR1 KGHSH and CDR2 LQKENI. This CDR3 has 15 amino acids. Germline trimming cut 3 bases from V and 8 bases from J; bases unmatched to any gene: 9. Here the CDR3 reads CASSPTGTGEGGYTF. CDR3 DNA sequence: TGTGCCAGCTCACCTACCGGGACAGGGGAAGGCGGCTACACCTTC.

This clone was detected only a few times. The gene calls are TRBV4-3 and TRBJ1-3; D gene ambiguous. Germline values: CDR1 LGHNA, CDR2 YSLEER. The CDR3 spans 15 residues. Trimming removed 0 bases from V and 4 bases from J, with 10 bases in between. CDR3 sequence (DNA): TGCGCCAGCAGCCAAGATATCGGACGCGGAAACACCATATATTTT. Translated, it gives CASSQDIGRGNTIYF.

The chain joins TRBV19 to TRBJ2-7; a possible D gene is TRBD1 (5 bases). V was cut by 3 bases and J by 3 bases, with 9 bases left in between. The CDR3 spans 13 residues. Germline CDR1 LNHDA, CDR2 SQIVND (reference sequence). DNA of the CDR3: TGTGCCAGTAGTATCGGACAAGGCTACGAGCAGTACTTC. Translation gives CASSIGQGYEQYF.

The rearrangement joins TRBV28 to TRBJ2-7; D remains unclear. Trimming removed 5 bases at V and 2 bases at J, with 16 bases between. This CDR3 spans 15 amino acids. Germline CDR1 MDHEN, CDR2 SYDVKM. This CDR3 reads CASSPDGSLAYEQYF. DNA of the CDR3: TGTGCCAGCAGTCCCGACGGATCCCTCGCCTACGAGCAGTACTTC.

The chain is built from TRBV4-3 and TRBJ2-7; TRBD2 matches at 8 bases. The V segment lost 5 bases and the J segment 2 bases; nucleotides outside the gene matches: 8. Germline CDR1 reads LGHNA; CDR2 reads YSLEER. The CDR3 has 15 residues. This CDR3 reads CASSTQSGGPYEQYF. CDR3 in DNA: TGCGCCAGCAGCACCCAAAGCGGGGGACCCTACGAGCAGTACTTC.

This chain uses TRBV7-2 with TRBJ1-1, with unresolved D. CDR3 size: 15 residues. CDR1 SGHTA and CDR2 FQGNSA come from the germline V gene. V lost 0 bases and J lost 4, with 12 bases in between. The CDR3 DNA reads TGTGCCAGCAGCTTAGCGGAGGGCGGATTCACTGAAGCTTTCTTT. Translation: CASSLAEGGFTEAFF.

The V gene is TRBV29-1, the J gene TRBJ2-5; possibly TRBD1 for D (7 bases). CDR3 length equals 14 residues. Germline V CDR1 and CDR2: SQVTM, ANQGSEA. V lost 8 bases to trimming and J lost 7 bases, with 23 bases between them. The CDR3 is CSPPGGKERGTQYF. The CDR3 DNA reads TGCAGCCCCCCAGGGGGGAAGGAACGGGGGACCCAGTACTTC.

The chain couples TRBV27 to TRBJ1-2; D possibly corresponds to TRBD1 (6 bases). The germline V and J ends were trimmed by 4 bases and 3 bases, with 12 bases remaining between them. Germline V CDR1 and CDR2: MNHEY, SMNVEV (reference sequence). The CDR3 contains 14 residues. CDR3 coding DNA: TGTGCCAGCAGTTCCCCTCGGACAGACTATGGCTACACCTTC. Translation gives CASSSPRTDYGYTF.

The gene calls are TRBV7-9 and TRBJ2-7; D is unclear. The V end was cut by 2 bases, the J end by 5 bases, with 7 bases between. Germline loops: CDR1 SEHNR, CDR2 FQNEAQ (reference sequence). There are 12 residues in the CDR3. The CDR3 DNA follows: TGTGCCAGCAGCTTAAGCTGGGACGAGCAGTACTTC. Translated, it gives CASSLSWDEQYF. The full variable domain, with the rest looked up from reference TRBV7-9 and TRBJ2-7, is DTGVSQNPRHKITKRGQNVTFRCDPISEHNRLYWYRQTLGQGPEFLTYFQNEAQLEKSRLLSDRFSAERPKGSFSTLEIQRTEQGDSAMYLCASSLSWDEQYFGPGTRLTVT.

This rearrangement joins TRBV9 to TRBJ1-4, with 9 bases lining up with TRBD1. Losses at the gene ends were 3 bases for V and 5 bases for J; bases not matched to a gene: 2. The CDR3 is made up of 14 amino acids. Germline V gene sequence: CDR1 SGDLS, CDR2 YYNGEE. CDR3 loop: CASSGQGGNEKLFF. The CDR3 DNA follows: TGTGCCAGCAGCGGACAGGGGGGGAATGAAAAACTGTTTTTT.

This chain connects TRBV5-6 to TRBJ2-6; 11 bases line up with TRBD1. The CDR3 sequence is 16 residues long. CDR1 SGHDT and CDR2 YYEEEE come from the germline V gene. V was clipped by 4 bases and J by 2 bases; unmatched bases: 2. The CDR3 loop is CASSKGQGAGANVLTF. CDR3 DNA: TGTGCCAGCAGCAAGGGACAGGGGGCTGGGGCCAACGTCCTGACTTTC.

The V and J genes are TRBV11-3 and TRBJ2-2, with 12 bases that match TRBD2. CDR1 and CDR2 from the germline V gene are SGHNT and YENEEA. The CDR3 extends over 17 amino acids. The V segment lost 5 bases and the J segment 0 bases; nucleotides outside the gene matches: 4. The chain's CDR3 is CASSTTSGGSNTGELFF. CDR3 nucleotide sequence: TGTGCCAGCAGCACGACTAGCGGGGGCTCGAACACCGGGGAGCTGTTTTTT.

The chain carries TRBV19 and TRBJ1-5, with D unresolved. V gave up 2 bases and J gave up 6 bases, with 14 bases separating them. The CDR3 has 15 residues. CDR1 and CDR2 (germline): LNHDA, SQIVND (reference sequence). Here the CDR3 DNA reads TGTGCCAGTAGTATATTGGGTTCCAGCTCTCAGCCCCAGCATTTT. Its protein is CASSILGSSSQPQHF.

V is TRBV3-1 (or the pseudogene TRBV3-2) and J is TRBJ2-1; D is unclear. V was cut by 0 bases and J by 5 bases, with 5 bases left in between. This CDR3 is 13 amino acids long. Germline CDR1 is LGHDT and CDR2 is YNNKEL (reference sequence). Here the CDR3 DNA reads TGTGCCAGCAGCCAAGACGGAAACAATGAGCAGTTCTTC. It yields the protein CASSQDGNNEQFF.

V usage is TRBV4-3 and J usage is TRBJ2-7; D possibly corresponds to TRBD2 (6 bases). With 1 base removed from V and 4 bases from J, the gap between germline ends came to 17 bases. The germline V gene has CDR1 LGHNA and CDR2 YSLEER. This CDR3 spans 16 amino acids. The CDR3 loop reads CASSQGGTAPFYEQYF. Written as DNA, the CDR3 is TGCGCCAGCAGCCAAGGGGGGACTGCCCCGTTTTACGAGCAGTACTTC.

The chain carries TRBV2 and TRBJ2-7, with a weak D call TRBD1 (5 bases). Germline V CDR1 and CDR2: SNHLY, FYNNEI. Trimming left V 5 bases short and J 5 bases short, with 13 bases between. The CDR3 spans 13 residues. Here the CDR3 reads CASSSLRGHEQYF. In DNA, the CDR3 is TGTGCCAGCAGTAGCCTAAGGGGTCACGAGCAGTACTTC.

This clone came up once. The rearrangement uses TRBV9 and TRBJ2-1; maybe TRBD2 (5 bases). The germline V gene has CDR1 SGDLS and CDR2 YYNGEE. CDR3 length: 16 residues. Trimming removed 3 bases at V and 5 bases at J, with 18 bases between. CDR3 DNA sequence: TGTGCCAGCAGCGATAGGGAGTTCAGAGGGCACAATGAGCAGTTCTTC. Protein: CASSDREFRGHNEQFF.

Points on this clone: At the DNA level, this CDR3 is encoded by other sequences in the same sample as well. CDR3 region: CASSLRTGDEKLFF. The CDR3, as DNA: TGCGCCAGCAGCTTGCGGACAGGGGATGAAAAACTGTTTTTT. The chain combines TRBV5-1 with TRBJ1-4, with 9 bases matching TRBD1. The CDR3 is 14 residues long. Per the germline V gene, CDR1 is SGHRS and CDR2 is YFSETQ. V lost 1 base and J lost 6; bases outside the gene matches: 1.